This passage covers 12 T cell receptor beta chains from one sample sequenced in a study of T cell responses to AZD1222 COVID-19 vaccine. Data came from immunoSEQ multiplex PCR; TCRdb stores just in-frame clones and leaves some out. The sample has nearly 90,000 clones, 70% to 90% seen once. The specimen was peripheral blood, collected on day 0 of MenACWY control vaccination. The receptors originated from an adult in good health.

The V and J genes are TRBV19 and TRBJ1-4; TRBD1 matches at 12 bases. This CDR3 contains 18 residues. CDR1 LNHDA and CDR2 SQIVND come from the germline V gene (reference sequence). With V trimmed by 6 bases and J by 7 bases, 15 bases remained unmatched. Here the CDR3 reads CASRTTTGQGARSEKLFF. In DNA form, the CDR3 reads TGTGCCAGTAGGACGACTACGGGACAGGGGGCGCGGAGTGAAAAACTGTTTTTT.

The J gene is TRBJ2-7, the V gene TRBV20-1; D unclear. V lost 6 bases, J lost 3 bases, and 9 bases lay in between. Germline V gene data show CDR1 as DFQATT and CDR2 as SNEGSKA (reference sequence). The CDR3 spans 11 residues. The CDR3, as DNA: TGCAGTGCAGACGGCATCTACGAGCAGTACTTC. Translating it yields CSADGIYEQYF.

V gene TRBV7-6 combines with J gene TRBJ2-5; a weak D match, TRBD1 (6 bases). CDR1 SGHVS and CDR2 FNYEAQ come from the germline V gene. This CDR3 has 15 amino acids. V gave up 1 base and J gave up 5 bases, with 14 bases separating them. The CDR3 DNA is TGTGCCAGCAGCTTAGGGGACACCCAAGGGGAGACCCAGTACTTC. Translating it yields CASSLGDTQGETQYF.

V gene TRBV7-9 combines with J gene TRBJ2-7, with TRBD1 matching over 9 bases. Germline V gives CDR1 SEHNR, CDR2 FQNEAQ (reference sequence). The CDR3 is 15 amino acids. The junction had 8 bases not matched to a gene; V was cut back by 5 bases and J by 3 bases. CDR3 nucleotide sequence: TGTGCCAGCAGCCAGCCCGACAGGGGGAACTACGAGCAGTACTTC. This codes for CASSQPDRGNYEQYF.

This chain links TRBV6-5 with TRBJ2-7, with a tentative D call TRBD2 (5 bases). CDR3 length equals 14 residues. CDR1 is MNHEY, CDR2 SVGAGI, per germline. The V and J ends lost 7 bases and 1 base respectively, with 14 bases between them. The CDR3 DNA is TGTGCCAGCACTAGCTCTCGGTCTTCCTACGAGCAGTACTTC. The encoded protein is CASTSSRSSYEQYF.

V usage is TRBV19 and J usage is TRBJ1-1, with D hard to call. The CDR3 contains 14 residues. V was shortened by 3 bases and J by 1 base, with 9 bases between the two germline ends. Per germline, CDR1 LNHDA and CDR2 SQIVND (reference sequence). CDR3 sequence reads: CASSIRTENTEAFF. CDR3 in DNA: TGTGCCAGTAGTATTAGGACCGAGAACACTGAAGCTTTCTTT. Full variable domain (missing parts from reference TRBV19 and TRBJ1-1): DGGITQSPKYLFRKEGQNVTLSCEQNLNHDAMYWYRQDPGQGLRLIYYSQIVNDFQKGDIAEGYSVSREKKESFPLTVTSAQKNPTAFYLCASSIRTENTEAFFGQGTRLTVV.

The CDR3, as DNA: TGTGCCTGGAGTCAGTTGAGGGGATCTAGCAATCAGCCCCAGCATTTT. Residues: CAWSQLRGSSNQPQHF. The gene calls are TRBV30 and TRBJ1-5; the D gene is possibly TRBD1 (5 bases). The CDR3 spans 16 residues. Germline V CDR1 and CDR2: GTSNPN, SVGIG (reference sequence). V lost 2 bases, J lost 0 bases, and 14 bases lay in between.

The V and J genes are TRBV6-5 and TRBJ1-6; 9 bases align to TRBD1. Germline V gene sequence: CDR1 MNHEY, CDR2 SVGAGI. The CDR3 runs to 13 residues. With V trimmed by 5 bases and J by 14 bases, 7 bases remained unmatched. CDR3 residues: CASSTGTGRSLHF. Written as DNA, the CDR3 is TGTGCCAGCAGTACCGGGACAGGGAGATCCCTCCACTTT.

The V gene is TRBV7-2, the J gene TRBJ1-1; D is ambiguous. The ends were cut back, 1 base at V and 6 bases at J, with 6 bases in the middle. The CDR3 length is 12 residues. The germline CDR1 and CDR2 sequences are SGHTA and FQGNSA. The CDR3 spells CASSLGTSEAFF. CDR3 in DNA: TGTGCCAGCAGCTTAGGCACCTCTGAAGCTTTCTTT.

This chain connects TRBV7-9 to TRBJ2-5; D perhaps matches TRBD1 (5 bases). V lost 1 base, J lost 0 bases, and 9 bases lay in between. This CDR3 has 15 amino acids. CDR1 and CDR2 from the germline V gene are SEHNR and FQNEAQ (reference sequence). The CDR3 nucleotides are TGTGCCAGCAGCTTAGAACAGGCCTACCAAGAGACCCAGTACTTC. Its protein product is CASSLEQAYQETQYF.

For the CDR3, the DNA is TGTGCCAGCAGCCAAGGCGCTAGCGGGGAGCTTGTCTACAATGAGCAGTTCTTC. This codes for CASSQGASGELVYNEQFF. The V gene is TRBV4-2, the J gene TRBJ2-1; 9 bases are shared with TRBD2. The CDR3 consists of 18 residues. CDR1 LGHNA and CDR2 YNFKEQ come from the germline V gene. With 1 base clipped from V and 3 bases from J, the junction kept 10 bases outside the gene matches.

V usage is TRBV30 and J usage is TRBJ2-6; D unclear. Germline V gene lookup returns CDR1 GTSNPN and CDR2 SVGIG (reference sequence). This CDR3 is 16 amino acids long. V shed 1 base and J shed 0 bases, with 10 bases lying between them. The CDR3 DNA sequence: TGTGCCTGGAGTGATCAGTTCTCCTCTGGGGCCAACGTCCTGACTTTC. This codes for CAWSDQFSSGANVLTF.